The source of this T cell receptor beta chain is a study of Graves' ophthalmopathy and Graves' hyperthyroidism. Overall study: Hyperthyroidism was considered stable when no ophthalmopathy appeared within 18 months of follow-up.

Germline V gene lookup returns CDR1 WSHSY and CDR2 SAAADI. The CDR3 contains 14 residues. In the case of this clonotype: Mismatch with germline at one junction end may stem from a read error.

Amplification of TCR beta CDR3 regions used RNA transcripts. An opening RT-PCR round employed HTBI primers and preceded a second-round multiplex PCR. Each CDR3 protein is one row after TCRdb ran MiXCR on the multiplex PCR reads. Among around 1,200,000 distinct CDR3 sequences listed, 35% to 45% were seen once. This chain joins TRBV10-2 and TRBJ1-1; no firm D call. The material sequenced was peripheral blood or thyroid tissue (not recorded which). The sequence derives from an adult man with Graves' hyperthyroidism. CDR3 sequence (DNA): TGTGCCAGCAAAATATCGGGAAGGAGTACTGAAGCTTTCTTT. This encodes CASKISGRSTEAFF.